One and the same sample provided the 9 T cell receptor beta chains below, sequenced in a study of blood T cell repertoires in COVID-19 (dated by TCRdb to 2018 to 2020). The library was made by the immunoSEQ multiplex PCR assay. TCRdb limited this immuneACCESS table to in-frame rearrangements with V and J called. A share of clones is missing; checked studies link under half to unresolved V genes, and the rest is unexplained. Counted in this sample were around 130,000 clones; 90% of them appeared once. The ten largest clones capture more than 3% of the sample. Material for sequencing was peripheral blood. These receptors were taken from a man aged 45 to 65 with active COVID-19.

The chain couples TRBV10-2 to TRBJ2-1, with TRBD2 as a possible D gene (7 bases). Germline CDR1 WSHSY, CDR2 SAAADI. This CDR3 is 14 amino acids long. The V end was cut by 2 bases, the J end by 7 bases, with 12 bases between. CDR3 region: CASSERGAGNEQFF. The DNA of the CDR3 is TGCGCCAGCAGTGAGCGGGGGGCGGGAAATGAGCAGTTCTTC.

The rearrangement joins TRBV2 to TRBJ1-4; 8 nucleotides align to TRBD1. The CDR3 length is 14 residues. V gave up 7 bases and J gave up 7 bases; unmatched junction bases: 8. Germline CDR1 reads SNHLY; CDR2 reads FYNNEI. The CDR3 loop is CASTARGLGEKLFF. The CDR3 bases are TGTGCCAGCACTGCCAGGGGGCTCGGTGAAAAACTGTTTTTT. Full variable domain (missing parts from reference TRBV2 and TRBJ1-4): EPEVTQTPSHQVTQMGQEVILRCVPISNHLYFYWYRQILGQKVEFLVSFYNNEISEKSEIFDDQFSVERPDGSNFTLKIRSTKLEDSAMYFCASTARGLGEKLFFGSGTQLSVL.

The chain uses TRBV7-7 and TRBJ2-1; D is unclear. CDR3 length: 15 amino acids. V lost 1 base, J lost 0 bases, and 7 bases lay in between. Germline V gives CDR1 SSHAT, CDR2 FNYEAQ (reference sequence). In nucleotides, the CDR3 is TGTGCCAGCAGCTTAGGTGTCAGCTCCTACAATGAGCAGTTCTTC. Protein product: CASSLGVSSYNEQFF. The full variable domain, with the rest looked up from reference TRBV7-7 and TRBJ2-1, is GAGVSQSPRYKVTKRGQDVTLRCDPISSHATLYWYQQALGQGPEFLTYFNYEAQPDKSGLPSDRFSAERPEGSISTLTIQRTEQRDSAMYRCASSLGVSSYNEQFFGPGTRLTVL.

The DNA of the CDR3 is TGTGCCAGCAGCTTAGTGGCTAGCCAACGCACAGATACGCAGTATTTT. Protein: CASSLVASQRTDTQYF. The chain links TRBV11-1 to TRBJ2-3; weak D call: TRBD2 (5 bases). V was shortened by 1 base and J by 1 base, with 12 bases between the two germline ends. From germline, CDR1 is SGHAT and CDR2 FQDESV (reference sequence). This CDR3 has 16 residues.

The chain is built from TRBV30 and TRBJ2-1; 11 bases match TRBD2. The CDR3 runs to 18 residues. V shed 0 bases and J 7 bases; nucleotides not matched to a gene: 14. Germline V CDR1 and CDR2: GTSNPN, SVGIG (reference sequence). The CDR3 nucleotides read TGTGCCTGGAGTGTACTTAGCGGGAGGGTTATGGGGAAAAATGAGCAGTTCTTC. This gives the protein CAWSVLSGRVMGKNEQFF.

The chain carries TRBV6-5 and TRBJ1-4; D may be TRBD1 (5 bases). CDR3 size: 14 residues. V lost 6 bases to trimming and J lost 7 bases, with 15 bases between them. Per the germline V gene, CDR1 is MNHEY and CDR2 is SVGAGI. The CDR3 DNA is TGTGCCAGCAGGCCTCACGCGGGGGTTGAAAAACTGTTTTTT. Encoded protein: CASRPHAGVEKLFF.

The V and J genes are TRBV19 and TRBJ2-7, with TRBD1 identical over 7 bases. Germline V lookup: CDR1 LNHDA, CDR2 SQIVND (reference sequence). V was pared by 6 bases and J by 4 bases, with 6 bases of the junction left unmatched. CDR3 length: 13 residues. CDR3 in amino acids: CASSTGTVYEQYF. CDR3 DNA sequence: TGTGCCAGTAGCACCGGGACAGTGTACGAGCAGTACTTC.

This clone was found a few times. The chain has TRBV6-6 and TRBJ1-2; 8 bases are a match to TRBD1. The germline V gene encodes CDR1 MNHNY and CDR2 SVGAGI (reference sequence). CDR3 length equals 14 residues. J was trimmed by 7 bases and V by 6 bases; bases with no gene match: 10. In DNA, the CDR3 is TGTGCCAGCAGGCCCGGGACAGGACTTAGTGGCTACACCTTC. Protein sequence: CASRPGTGLSGYTF.

V gene TRBV18 combines with J gene TRBJ2-6, with D possibly being TRBD1 (5 bases). The CDR3 consists of 16 residues. Trimming removed 5 bases from V and 0 bases from J, with 11 bases in between. CDR1 and CDR2 (germline): KGHSH, LQKENI. CDR3 sequence reads: CASSRQLSSGANVLTF. The CDR3 bases are TGTGCCAGCTCAAGACAGCTAAGCTCTGGGGCCAACGTCCTGACTTTC.